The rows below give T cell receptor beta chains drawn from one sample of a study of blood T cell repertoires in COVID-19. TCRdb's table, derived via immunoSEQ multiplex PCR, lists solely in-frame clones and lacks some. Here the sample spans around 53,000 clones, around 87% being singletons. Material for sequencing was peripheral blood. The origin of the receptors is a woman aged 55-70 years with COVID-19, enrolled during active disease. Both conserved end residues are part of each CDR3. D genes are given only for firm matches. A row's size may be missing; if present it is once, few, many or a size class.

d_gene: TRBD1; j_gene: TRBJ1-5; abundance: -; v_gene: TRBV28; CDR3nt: TGTGCCAGCAGCATTACAGGGGGCAATCAGCCCCAGCATTTT; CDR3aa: CASSITGGNQPQHF
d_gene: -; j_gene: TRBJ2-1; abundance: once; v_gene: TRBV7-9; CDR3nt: TGTGCCAGCAGCTTAAGGCCGGAGGCCCACAATGAGCAGTTCTTC; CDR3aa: CASSLRPEAHNEQFF
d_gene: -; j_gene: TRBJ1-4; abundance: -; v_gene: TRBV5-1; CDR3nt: TGCGCCAGCAGCTGGAGAAAGGCCTCTGAAAAACTGTTTTTT; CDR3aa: CASSWRKASEKLFF
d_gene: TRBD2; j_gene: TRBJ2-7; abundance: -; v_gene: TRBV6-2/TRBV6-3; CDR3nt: TGTGCCAGCAGTTACCCGGGACTACCCTCCTACGAGCAGTACTTC; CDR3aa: CASSYPGLPSYEQYF
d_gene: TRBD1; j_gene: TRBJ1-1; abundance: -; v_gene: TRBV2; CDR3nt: TGTGCCAGGTCCGACAGGGACACTGAAGCTTTCTTT; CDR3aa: CARSDRDTEAFF
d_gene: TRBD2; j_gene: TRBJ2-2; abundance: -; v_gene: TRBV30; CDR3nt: TGTGCCTGGAGTGTTAGCGGGAGGGCCGGAATCGGGGAGCTGTTTTTT; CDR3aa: CAWSVSGRAGIGELFF
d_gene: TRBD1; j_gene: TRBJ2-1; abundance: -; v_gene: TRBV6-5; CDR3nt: TGTGCCAGCAGGTCAGGGGGCTCCTACAATGAGCAGTTCTTC; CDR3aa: CASRSGGSYNEQFF
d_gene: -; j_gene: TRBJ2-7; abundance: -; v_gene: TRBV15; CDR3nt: TGTGCCACCAGCAAGGCAGGGTGGGCCTACGAGCAGTACTTC; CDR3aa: CATSKAGWAYEQYF
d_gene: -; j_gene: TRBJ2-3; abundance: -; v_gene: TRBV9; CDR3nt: TGTGCCAGCAGCTTGCAAGCGGGTAGCACAGATACGCAGTATTTT; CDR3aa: CASSLQAGSTDTQYF
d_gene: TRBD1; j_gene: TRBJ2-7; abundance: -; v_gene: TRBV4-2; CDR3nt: TGTGCCAGCAGCCAAGAGTCCGGGACAGCAGACGAGCAGTACTTC; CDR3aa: CASSQESGTADEQYF
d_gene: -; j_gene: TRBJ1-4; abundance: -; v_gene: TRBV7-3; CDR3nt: TGTGCCAGCAGCTTAAGTATTCGCAGGAATGAGGAAAAACTGTTTTTT; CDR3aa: CASSLSIRRNEEKLFF
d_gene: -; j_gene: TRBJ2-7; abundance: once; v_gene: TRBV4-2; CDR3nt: TGTGCCAGCAGCCAAGGGGAGCGGGCCTCCTACGAGCAGTACTTC; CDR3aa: CASSQGERASYEQYF
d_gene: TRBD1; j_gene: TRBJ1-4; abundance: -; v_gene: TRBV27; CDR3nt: TGTGCCAGCAGAGGACAGGGGGCAACTAATGAAAAACTGTTTTTT; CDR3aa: CASRGQGATNEKLFF
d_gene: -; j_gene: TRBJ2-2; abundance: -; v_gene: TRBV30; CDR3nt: TGTGCCTGGAGTGTAAAGAGGGCCACCGGGGAGCTGTTTTTT; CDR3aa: CAWSVKRATGELFF
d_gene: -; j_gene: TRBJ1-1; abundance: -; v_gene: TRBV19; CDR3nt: TGTGCCAGTAGTAAAACGGTGTGGTCTGAAGCTTTCTTT; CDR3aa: CASSKTVWSEAFF
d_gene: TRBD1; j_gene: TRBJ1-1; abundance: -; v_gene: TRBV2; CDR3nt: TGTGCCAGCAGAGGACAGGAGAACACTGAAGCTTTCTTT; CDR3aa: CASRGQENTEAFF
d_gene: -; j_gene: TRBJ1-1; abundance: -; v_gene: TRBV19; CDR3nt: TGTGCCAGTAGTATATATCCAGGGCCGAACACTGAAGCTTTCTTT; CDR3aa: CASSIYPGPNTEAFF
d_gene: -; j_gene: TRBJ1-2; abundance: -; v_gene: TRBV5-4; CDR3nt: TGTGCCAGCAGCTTGCCAGGGGCAGGGCCCGTCTATGGCTACACCTTC; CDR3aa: CASSLPGAGPVYGYTF
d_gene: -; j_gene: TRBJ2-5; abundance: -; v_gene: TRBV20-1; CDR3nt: TGCAGTGCTACCGCTGAGGAGACCCAGTACTTC; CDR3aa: CSATAEETQYF
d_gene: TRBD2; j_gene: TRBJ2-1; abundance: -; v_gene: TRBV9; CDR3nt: TGTGCCAGCAGCGTAGGGACTAGCGGGAGGGGTACTGAGCAGTTCTTC; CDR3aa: CASSVGTSGRGTEQFF
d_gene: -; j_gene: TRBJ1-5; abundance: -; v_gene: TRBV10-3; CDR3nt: TGTGCCATCAGAGAGGGAACAGGGAGCAATCAGCCCCAGCATTTT; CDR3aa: CAIREGTGSNQPQHF
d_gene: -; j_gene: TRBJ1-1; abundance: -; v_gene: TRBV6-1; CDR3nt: TGTGCCAGCAGTGAGTCCCAGGCTATCACTGAAGCTTTCTTT; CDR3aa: CASSESQAITEAFF